What follows describes a single T cell receptor (beta chain). What it binds is not known. This sample is drawn from a study of T cells in localized non-small cell lung cancer. Broader study findings: One tumor region alone was sequenced, and heterogeneity therefore remains possible.

Germline CDR1 reads LNHDA; CDR2 reads SQIVND (reference sequence). Trimming stripped 1 base from V and 1 base from J, with 10 bases between. The CDR3 covers 15 residues. The assay was immunoSEQ multiplex PCR, and TCRdb's table has in-frame clones only and misses some. Counted here are over 3,500 clones, roughly 32% occurring once; the ten biggest clones make up 9.5% to 13%. This chain uses TRBV19 with TRBJ1-1; D gene uncertain. This TCR derives from a male donor older than 55 with stage III lung adenocarcinoma. Sequenced material: normal lung tissue next to the tumor, taken before any cancer treatment. Here the CDR3 reads CASSIGGFKNTEAFF. For the CDR3, the DNA is TGTGCCAGTAGTATAGGAGGGTTTAAGAACACTGAAGCTTTCTTT.